The sequence of this TCR beta chain was determined in a study of OX40 agonist ivuxolimab in advanced cancers. Whole-study context: Clinicians treated patients with ivuxolimab, an agonistic anti-OX40 (CD134) antibody.

This CDR3 spans 14 amino acids. Trimming shortened V by 4 bases and J by 5 bases, and 18 bases separated the two germline ends. CDR1 is SQVTM, CDR2 ANQGSEA, per germline. The protocol was immunoSEQ multiplex PCR, while the TCRdb copy is restricted to in-frame clones and leaves out a portion. The data hold about 59,000 clones, with about nine tenths observed a single time. This sequence joins TRBV29-1 and TRBJ2-7, with a tentative D call TRBD2 (6 bases). The input for sequencing was CD4+ or CD8+ T cells sorted from blood, taken in a trial of the OX40 agonist ivuxolimab. This sequence was found in an adult with an advanced solid tumor such as melanoma, head and neck, liver or kidney cancer. The CDR3 region is CSVGSREAVDEQYF. The DNA for the CDR3 is TGCAGCGTTGGCTCAAGGGAGGCCGTCGACGAGCAGTACTTC.